Listed below are T cell receptor beta chains from one sample, sequenced in a study of regulatory T cells in long-lasting Graves disease. TCRdb called the multiplex PCR reads again in MiXCR, with one record for every CDR3 protein. The table includes 450,000 or so distinct CDR3 sequences, about 22% detected once. The sample was peripheral blood mononuclear cells (PBMCs), taken when the disease was refractory, from a patient treated with antithyroid drugs. The receptors were gathered from a female donor with Graves disease. The CDR3 runs from the conserved cysteine through the conserved F or W. Each record gives: CDR3 length, V gene, J gene, D gene, clone size, CDR3 protein, CDR3 DNA. A D gene is named only where the DNA matches it firmly. Rows may omit the clone size; those that give it use once, few, many or a size class.

length: 16; V: TRBV7-2; J: TRBJ1-6; D: -; size: -; CDR3: CASSLARSSYNSPLHF; DNA: TGTGCCAGCAGCTTAGCCAGGAGCTCCTATAATTCACCCCTCCACTTT
length: 11; V: TRBV20-1; J: TRBJ2-1; D: -; size: -; CDR3: CSVRSGGEQFF; DNA: TGCAGTGTGCGAAGTGGTGGTGAGCAGTTCTTC
length: 15; V: TRBV28; J: TRBJ2-7; D: -; size: many; CDR3: CASSPHEGLVHEQYF; DNA: TGTGCCAGCAGTCCCCATGAGGGGTTGGTCCACGAGCAGTACTTC
length: 15; V: TRBV30; J: TRBJ2-2; D: TRBD1; size: few; CDR3: CAWTFIDRDTGELFF; DNA: TGTGCCTGGACCTTCATTGACAGGGACACCGGGGAGCTGTTTTTT
length: 17; V: TRBV6-4; J: TRBJ2-5; D: TRBD2; size: -; CDR3: CASSHRGLAGGQETQYF; DNA: TGTGCCAGCAGCCACCGGGGACTAGCGGGGGGGCAAGAGACCCAGTACTTC
length: 14; V: TRBV3-1; J: TRBJ1-2; D: -; size: many; CDR3: CASRQQGEGYGYTF; DNA: TGTGCCAGCAGACAACAAGGGGAAGGGTATGGCTACACCTTC
length: 15; V: TRBV7-9; J: TRBJ2-7; D: TRBD1; size: -; CDR3: CASSLTGLRYYEQYF; DNA: TGTGCCAGCAGCCTGACAGGGCTCAGGTATTACGAGCAGTACTTC
length: 13; V: TRBV27; J: TRBJ2-7; D: -; size: -; CDR3: CASSASCANEQYF; DNA: TGTGCCAGCAGTGCATCCTGTGCCAACGAGCAGTACTTC
length: 13; V: TRBV12-3/TRBV12-4; J: TRBJ1-1; D: TRBD1; size: -; CDR3: CATAQGASTEAFF; DNA: TGTGCCACCGCACAGGGGGCTAGTACTGAAGCTTTCTTT
length: 14; V: TRBV27; J: TRBJ2-7; D: TRBD2; size: -; CDR3: CASSWSTSGYEQYF; DNA: TGTGCCAGCAGTTGGTCTACTAGCGGCTACGAGCAGTACTTC
length: 15; V: TRBV11-2; J: TRBJ1-4; D: -; size: many; CDR3: CASSPAGQLNEKLFF; DNA: TGTGCCAGCAGCCCCGCGGGGCAGCTTAATGAAAAACTGTTTTTT
length: 14; V: TRBV2; J: TRBJ2-7; D: TRBD1; size: -; CDR3: CASSPRGQSYEQYF; DNA: TGTGCCAGCAGCCCCCGGGGACAGTCATACGAGCAGTACTTC
length: 17; V: TRBV12-3/TRBV12-4; J: TRBJ1-2; D: -; size: once; CDR3: CASSVGPAGRENYGYTF; DNA: TGTGCCAGCAGCGTAGGTCCCGCTGGAAGGGAAAACTATGGCTACACCTTC